Given below is one T cell receptor (beta chain) in context. The V end was cut by 0 bases, the J end by 2 bases, with 13 bases between. This CDR3 has 16 residues. Looked up from germline, CDR1 is SGHRS and CDR2 is YFSETQ. The sample is drawn from a study of blood T cell repertoires in COVID-19. The authors' processing: Quantification of nucleated cells was approximated via reference gene primer amplification. The assay was immunoSEQ multiplex PCR, and TCRdb's table has in-frame clones only and misses some. V and J calls and clone size come straight from that table; D and trimming were deduced from the DNA. The data show around 330,000 clones, roughly 85% seen once. Participant ages covered about 18 to 95 years across 25 or so US areas. Participants' reported clinical history set cohort assignment.

This clonotype originated in a woman younger than 45 who had been exposed to COVID-19. The chain is built from TRBV5-1 and TRBJ2-3; D is perhaps TRBD2 (6 bases). What was sequenced was PBMCs or T cells enriched from blood (not recorded which). The CDR3 region has the DNA TGCGCCAGCAGCTTGGAGGAGGGTGGGGACACAGATACGCAGTATTTT. Protein: CASSLEEGGDTDTQYF.